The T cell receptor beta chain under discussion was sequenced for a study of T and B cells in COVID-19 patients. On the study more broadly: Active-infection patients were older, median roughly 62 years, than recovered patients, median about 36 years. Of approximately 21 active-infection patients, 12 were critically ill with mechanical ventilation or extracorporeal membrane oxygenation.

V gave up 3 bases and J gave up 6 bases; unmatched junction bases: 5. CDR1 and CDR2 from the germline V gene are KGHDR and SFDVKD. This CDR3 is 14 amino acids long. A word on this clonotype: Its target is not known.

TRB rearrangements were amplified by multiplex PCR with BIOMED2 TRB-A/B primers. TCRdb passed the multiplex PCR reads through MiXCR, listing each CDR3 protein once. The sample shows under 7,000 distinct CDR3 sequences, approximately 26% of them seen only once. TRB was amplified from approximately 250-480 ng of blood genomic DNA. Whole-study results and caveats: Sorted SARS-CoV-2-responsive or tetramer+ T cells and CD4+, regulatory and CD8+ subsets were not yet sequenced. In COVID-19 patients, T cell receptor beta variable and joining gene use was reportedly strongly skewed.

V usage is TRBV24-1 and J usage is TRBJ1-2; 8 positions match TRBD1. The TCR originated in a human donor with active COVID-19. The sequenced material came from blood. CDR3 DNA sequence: TGTGCCACCAGTGATAAGGACAGGGTAAATGGCTACACCTTC. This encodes CATSDKDRVNGYTF.